The next 28 T cell receptor beta chains were all read from a single sample in a study of T cells after yellow fever vaccination. TCRdb used MiXCR to reprocess the 5' RACE reads, holding one entry per CDR3 protein. Among a few hundred thousand distinct CDR3 sequences, around 6.7% were seen once, and the ten largest hold 1% to 1.2%. The specimen was CD4+ T cells sorted from PBMCs, collected on the day of the yellow fever booster vaccination. The receptors come from a young man who received the YFV17D yellow fever vaccine.

This clonotype was counted between two and nine times. This chain connects TRBV5-1 to TRBJ2-7, with 7 positions matching TRBD1. Germline-derived CDR1 and CDR2 are SGHRS and YFSETQ. This CDR3 comprises 16 residues. The V segment lost 0 bases and the J segment 2 bases; nucleotides outside the gene matches: 8. CDR3 coding DNA: TGCGCCAGCAGCTTGGTAGGGGGCGGTGATACCTACGAGCAGTACTTC. This codes for CASSLVGGGDTYEQYF.

V is TRBV11-2 and J is TRBJ2-5, with unresolved D. Germline CDR1 SGHAT, CDR2 FQNNGV. Deletions cut 4 bases from V and 7 bases from J, with 7 bases between. The CDR3 runs to 11 residues. The CDR3 is CASSSTPTQYF. The CDR3 DNA reads as TGTGCCAGCAGCTCTACCCCGACCCAGTACTTC. The variable domain in full, completed from reference TRBV11-2 and TRBJ2-5, reads EAGVAQSPRYKIIEKRQSVAFWCNPISGHATLYWYQQILGQGPKLLIQFQNNGVVDDSQLPKDRFSAERLKGVDSTLKIQPAKLEDSAVYLCASSSTPTQYFGPGTRLLVL.

V is TRBV7-9 and J is TRBJ1-3, with TRBD1 matching over 7 bases. Germline V gene data show CDR1 as SEHNR and CDR2 as FQNEAQ (reference sequence). The length of the CDR3 is 17 residues. The V gene end was trimmed by 3 bases and the J gene end by 2 bases; junction bases not matched to a gene: 10. The CDR3 spells CASSLSRATGAGNTIYF. CDR3 coding DNA: TGTGCCAGCAGCTTGAGTAGAGCTACAGGGGCTGGAAACACCATATATTTT. Variable domain in full (rest from reference TRBV7-9 and TRBJ1-3): DTGVSQNPRHKITKRGQNVTFRCDPISEHNRLYWYRQTLGQGPEFLTYFQNEAQLEKSRLLSDRFSAERPKGSFSTLEIQRTEQGDSAMYLCASSLSRATGAGNTIYFGEGSWLTVV.

This clonotype has a count of ten or more. The V call is TRBV20-1, the J call TRBJ2-7; possible D gene TRBD2, 6 bases. This CDR3 spans 15 amino acids. Germline V CDR1 and CDR2: DFQATT, SNEGSKA (reference sequence). Trimming removed 3 bases from V and 1 base from J, with 16 bases in between. CDR3 sequence reads: CSARQGGKGSYEQYF. The CDR3, as DNA: TGCAGTGCTAGGCAGGGCGGGAAGGGTTCCTACGAGCAGTACTTC.

This clonotype came up many times. V and J are TRBV28 and TRBJ2-1; 8 positions agree with TRBD1. Germline CDR1 MDHEN, CDR2 SYDVKM. Unmatched junction bases numbered 2, after V lost 4 bases and J lost 15 bases. This CDR3 region has 10 residues. The CDR3 nucleotides read TGTGCCAGCAGTTGGGACAGGACGTTCTTC. Translation: CASSWDRTFF.

This clonotype has a count of ten or more. The gene calls are TRBV7-2 and TRBJ2-3; D may be TRBD2 (5 bases). V lost 1 base and J 6 bases, leaving 11 bases between the germline ends. This CDR3 has 14 amino acids. Looked up from germline, CDR1 is SGHTA and CDR2 is FQGNSA. The CDR3: CASSLGLSVDTQYF. The CDR3 bases are TGTGCCAGCAGCTTAGGCCTTAGCGTGGATACGCAGTATTTT. Full variable domain (remainder filled in from reference TRBV7-2 and TRBJ2-3): GAGVSQSPSNKVTEKGKDVELRCDPISGHTALYWYRQSLGQGLEFLIYFQGNSAPDKSGLPSDRFSAERTGGSVSTLTIQRTQQEDSAVYLCASSLGLSVDTQYFGPGTRLTVL.

The chain uses TRBV20-1 and TRBJ2-7; a weak D match, TRBD2 (5 bases). V shed 5 bases and J shed 6 bases, with 20 bases lying between them. The CDR3 loop spans 14 amino acids. CDR1 is DFQATT and CDR2 is SNEGSKA in the germline V gene (reference sequence). CDR3 in DNA: TGCAGTGCTGGACTGACCGGAGTCCCCCCCGAGCAGTACTTC. This codes for CSAGLTGVPPEQYF.

Written as DNA, the CDR3 is TGTGCCAGCAGCCCGACAGGGACAGGGGAAGCCAAAAACATTCAGTACTTC. This translates into CASSPTGTGEAKNIQYF. The gene calls are TRBV5-5 and TRBJ2-4, with 10 bases identical to TRBD1. The CDR3 runs to 17 residues. V lost 4 bases and J lost 0; bases outside the gene matches: 7. The germline V gene encodes CDR1 SGHKS and CDR2 YYEKEE (reference sequence).

This clonotype was picked up many times. The chain couples TRBV12-3 or TRBV12-4 to TRBJ2-7, with 7 positions matching TRBD2. V shed 3 bases, J shed 3 bases, and the junction held 11 bases outside the gene matches. CDR3 length: 16 residues. CDR3 amino acids: CASSFAAGEVGYEQYF. CDR3 nucleotides: TGTGCCAGCAGTTTTGCGGCGGGAGAGGTTGGCTACGAGCAGTACTTC.

This clonotype was seen a few times. This chain joins TRBV29-1 and TRBJ2-2; D unclear. This CDR3 is 13 amino acids long. In germline, CDR1 is SQVTM, CDR2 ANQGSEA. Trimming took 3 bases from V and 2 from J, leaving 7 bases between them. The CDR3 sequence is CSVDGLNTGELFF. Written as DNA, the CDR3 is TGCAGCGTTGACGGCCTTAACACCGGGGAGCTGTTTTTT.

This chain links TRBV20-1 with TRBJ2-3, with TRBD2 matching 8 bases. The germline gives CDR1 DFQATT, CDR2 SNEGSKA (reference sequence). This CDR3 has 16 amino acids. The trim removed 0 bases at V and 2 bases at J, leaving 7 bases unmatched. The CDR3 reads CSARDFKAGATDTQYF. CDR3 DNA sequence: TGCAGTGCTAGAGATTTTAAAGCGGGGGCCACAGATACGCAGTATTTT.

The table lists this clonotype with many counts. The CDR3 loop is CASNPGTTYEQYF. Here the CDR3 DNA reads TGTGCCAGCAACCCAGGGACTACCTACGAGCAGTACTTC. The rearrangement links TRBV2 to TRBJ2-7, with 7 bases aligning to TRBD2. V lost 7 bases to trimming and J lost 2 bases; unmatched junction nucleotides: 5. Per the germline V gene, CDR1 is SNHLY and CDR2 is FYNNEI. This CDR3 has 13 amino acids.

This clonotype was counted at least ten times. The rearrangement links TRBV10-1 to TRBJ2-5; 9 bases align to TRBD2. Germline V CDR1 and CDR2: WNHNN, SYGVQD (reference sequence). V gave up 6 bases and J gave up 5 bases; unmatched junction bases: 1. This CDR3 region has 12 residues. DNA for the CDR3: TGCGCCAGCAGCGCGGGAGGGGAGACCCAGTACTTC. Protein: CASSAGGETQYF.

This clonotype was observed a single time. This chain uses TRBV5-4 with TRBJ2-5, with 7 bases identical to TRBD1. This CDR3 spans 13 amino acids. The germline V gene has CDR1 SGHNT and CDR2 YYREEE (reference sequence). The V gene end was trimmed by 5 bases and the J gene end by 4 bases; junction bases not matched to a gene: 5. In DNA, the CDR3 is TGTGCCAGCAGACAGGGGATAGGAGAGACCCAGTACTTC. Translation gives CASRQGIGETQYF.

This clonotype was counted ten times or more. V usage is TRBV7-9 and J usage is TRBJ2-5; tentatively, D is TRBD1 (7 bases). Germline V gene lookup returns CDR1 SEHNR and CDR2 FQNEAQ (reference sequence). V was shortened by 5 bases and J by 1 base, with 11 bases between the two germline ends. The CDR3 spans 14 residues. The CDR3 here is CASSRGTVQETQYF. DNA of the CDR3: TGTGCCAGCAGCCGCGGGACAGTCCAAGAGACCCAGTACTTC.

In this sample, this clonotype turned up many times. This chain uses TRBV14 with TRBJ2-1; TRBD2 matches at 14 bases. The CDR3 consists of 16 residues. The germline V gene encodes CDR1 SGHDN and CDR2 FVKESK. The V and J ends lost 5 bases and 10 bases, in that order; junction bases with no gene match: 10. DNA of the CDR3: TGTGCCAGCAGCGGACCGGGACTAGCGGGAGTAGCCGAGCAGTTCTTC. Protein sequence: CASSGPGLAGVAEQFF. The full variable domain, in which reference TRBV14 and TRBJ2-1 provide the parts outside the CDR3, is EAGVTQFPSHSVIEKGQTVTLRCDPISGHDNLYWYRRVMGKEIKFLLHFVKESKQDESGMPNNRFLAERTGGTYSTLKVQPAELEDSGVYFCASSGPGLAGVAEQFFGPGTRLTVL.

This clonotype has at least ten counts. The V gene is TRBV3-1, the J gene TRBJ2-7, with D hard to call. The CDR3 runs to 13 residues. Trimming shortened V by 1 base and J by 3 bases, and 7 bases separated the two germline ends. Germline CDR1 and CDR2: LGHDT and YNNKEL (reference sequence). The chain's CDR3 is CASSQGRRYEQYF. CDR3 bases: TGTGCCAGCAGCCAAGGAAGGCGCTACGAGCAGTACTTC.

This clonotype came up a few times. The V and J genes are TRBV19 and TRBJ2-6, with unresolved D. CDR1 is LNHDA, CDR2 SQIVND, per germline (reference sequence). This CDR3 is built from 16 residues. Trimming took 5 bases from V and 0 from J, leaving 11 bases between them. CDR3: CASSGLSSSGANVLTF. The CDR3 DNA sequence: TGTGCCAGTAGTGGTTTATCGAGCTCTGGGGCCAACGTCCTGACTTTC.

This clonotype was recorded many times. The chain combines TRBV7-9 with TRBJ2-1; 11 nucleotides agree with TRBD2. Losses at the gene ends were 6 bases for V and 5 bases for J; bases not matched to a gene: 3. CDR3 size: 14 residues. The germline gives CDR1 SEHNR, CDR2 FQNEAQ (reference sequence). CDR3: CASRPTSGNNEQFF. Written as DNA, the CDR3 is TGTGCCAGCAGGCCGACTAGCGGGAACAATGAGCAGTTCTTC.

This clonotype showed up many times. The rearrangement links TRBV20-1 to TRBJ2-5; 9 nucleotides align to TRBD2. Looked up from germline, CDR1 is DFQATT and CDR2 is SNEGSKA (reference sequence). This CDR3 contains 15 residues. The V and J ends lost 5 bases and 4 bases, in that order; junction bases with no gene match: 11. The CDR3, as DNA: TGCAGTGCTTTCCGAGCCGCTAGCGGGATAGAGACCCAGTACTTC. Translating it yields CSAFRAASGIETQYF.

The V and J genes are TRBV5-1 and TRBJ2-5, with D possibly being TRBD2 (6 bases). Trimming left V 1 base short and J 5 bases short, with 15 bases between. The germline gives CDR1 SGHRS, CDR2 YFSETQ. The CDR3 consists of 15 residues. The CDR3 region is CASSLTGSSFETQYF. The DNA for the CDR3 is TGCGCCAGCAGCTTGACCGGGAGTTCGTTTGAGACCCAGTACTTC. The full variable domain, rest sourced from reference TRBV5-1 and TRBJ2-5, is KAGVTQTPRYLIKTRGQQVTLSCSPISGHRSVSWYQQTPGQGLQFLFEYFSETQRNKGNFPGRFSGRQFSNSRSEMNVSTLELGDSALYLCASSLTGSSFETQYFGPGTRLLVL.

This clonotype appeared many times. The J gene is TRBJ1-2, the V gene TRBV29-1; 8 nucleotides line up with TRBD1. The CDR3 totals 12 residues. The V gene's germline CDR1 is SQVTM and CDR2 ANQGSEA. The ends lost 6 bases at V and 10 bases at J; junction bases unmatched: 10. The CDR3 sequence is CSVVGQDKLYTF. CDR3 in DNA: TGCAGCGTCGTGGGACAGGACAAACTCTACACCTTC.

This clonotype was detected a few times. In DNA, the CDR3 is TGTGCCAGCAGCCAAGGGGCCGTTGAGCAGTTCTTC. It codes for CASSQGAVEQFF. V usage is TRBV3-1 and J usage is TRBJ2-1; D uncertain. V lost 1 base and J lost 9, with 7 bases in between. Per the germline V gene, CDR1 is LGHDT and CDR2 is YNNKEL (reference sequence). The CDR3 has 12 amino acids.

This chain joins TRBV9 and TRBJ2-3, with no clear D. Deletions cut 4 bases from V and 4 bases from J, with 16 bases between. Germline values: CDR1 SGDLS, CDR2 YYNGEE. CDR3 length: 15 amino acids. DNA for the CDR3: TGTGCCAGCAGCCTTACCGGACCATCGGCAGATACGCAGTATTTT. It yields the protein CASSLTGPSADTQYF.

The chain recombines TRBV10-2 with TRBJ2-7; 8 bases match TRBD1. This CDR3 has 15 residues. The ends lost 4 bases at V and 1 base at J; junction bases unmatched: 6. The germline CDR1 and CDR2 sequences are WSHSY and SAAADI. CDR3 in DNA: TGCGCCAGCAGTGTTAGACAGGGGACTTCCTACGAGCAGTACTTC. Protein sequence: CASSVRQGTSYEQYF.

This chain links TRBV20-1 with TRBJ1-2, with a possible D match to TRBD1 (5 bases). Trimming took off 4 bases at V and 4 bases at J, with 10 bases between the two ends. The CDR3 covers 12 residues. Looked up from germline, CDR1 is DFQATT and CDR2 is SNEGSKA (reference sequence). The CDR3 DNA follows: TGCAGTGCTAAGGGGTTCTTCTATGGCTACACCTTC. Encoded protein: CSAKGFFYGYTF.

The V call is TRBV5-4, the J call TRBJ2-7; 9 positions match TRBD1. The CDR3 covers 15 residues. The V gene end was trimmed by 4 bases and the J gene end by 6 bases; junction bases not matched to a gene: 11. Germline-derived CDR1 and CDR2 are SGHNT and YYREEE (reference sequence). The CDR3 sequence is CASSPGGQGRGEQYF. The CDR3 DNA is TGTGCCAGCAGCCCCGGCGGACAGGGGAGGGGCGAGCAGTACTTC. The full variable domain, its missing parts supplied by reference TRBV5-4 and TRBJ2-7, is ETGVTQSPTHLIKTRGQQVTLRCSSQSGHNTVSWYQQALGQGPQFIFQYYREEENGRGNFPPRFSGLQFPNYSSELNVNALELDDSALYLCASSPGGQGRGEQYFGPGTRLTVT.

Turning to this clonotype: Just one base apart from a much larger clone, this may be a read error. The chain carries TRBV28 and TRBJ1-2; D not certain. The length of the CDR3 is 12 residues. CDR1 and CDR2 (germline): MDHEN, SYDVKM. Trimming stripped 6 bases from V and 10 bases from J, with 15 bases between. In nucleotides, the CDR3 is TGTGCCAGCAGCCCCGACAAGCGTGACTACACCTTC. Its protein product is CASSPDKRDYTF.